The TCR beta chain under discussion was sequenced for a study of blood T cell repertoires in COVID-19. Overall study context: Sites in the United States, Italy and Spain provided acute and convalescent COVID-19 samples. PBMCs, B-cell-depleted T cells, or T cells provided the cDNA or gDNA that made up the material.

Source study methods: Amplifying reference gene primers gave estimates of nucleated cell counts. TCRdb's table, derived via immunoSEQ multiplex PCR, lists solely in-frame clones and lacks some. V, J and clone size were drawn from that table, and D and trimming were deduced from the DNA. The sample holds a few hundred thousand clones; just under 90% are singletons and the top ten take approximately 3.3%. This sequence originates from a woman in her thirties or forties with acute or convalescent COVID-19. Sequences were obtained from peripheral blood.

For the CDR3, the DNA is TGTGCCAGCATGCGGGGGAGCACAGATACGCAGTATTTT. Encoded protein: CASMRGSTDTQYF. The rearrangement joins TRBV6-5 to TRBJ2-3; the match to TRBD2 covers 7 bases. Germline CDR1 is MNHEY and CDR2 is SVGAGI. The CDR3 is made up of 13 amino acids. V gave up 7 bases and J gave up 0 bases; unmatched junction bases: 1.